The clone carrying this T cell receptor (beta chain) was recorded at least ten times. What it binds is unknown. Germline values: CDR1 MNHNS, CDR2 SASEGT. V lost 1 base to trimming and J lost 3 bases; unmatched junction nucleotides: 3. CDR3 length: 15 amino acids. These data are taken from a study of regulatory T cells in long-lasting Graves disease. Study in general: Persistence in Graves' disease denoted antithyroid drug use beyond 5 years alongside positive TSH receptor antibodies.

Construction of TCR beta libraries relied on iRepertoire HTBI primers and on Arm-PCR targeting CDR3 regions. In the original processing: The study identified 60 to 65 TRBV and approximately 14 TRBJ segments across samples. MiXCR, run by TCRdb on the multiplex PCR reads, gives a single entry per CDR3 protein. V and J calls and clone size were set by TCRdb, not the authors. The sample records approximately 500,000 distinct CDR3 sequences, roughly a fifth being singletons. The study, taken as a whole, reports: The number of shared public clonotypes was higher in persistent patients (fewer than 3,000) than new patients (under 1,000). It was in persistent disease that TRBV28, TRBJ1-2 and TRBJ2-5 were favored.

Time point described: persistent/refractory GD, antithyroid drugs over 5 years with positive TRAb. The TCR library was made from RNA that had been extracted from PBMCs in TRIzol. The sample in question was peripheral blood mononuclear cells (PBMCs), obtained when the disease was refractory, from a patient treated with antithyroid drugs. The genes are TRBV6-1 and TRBJ1-2; TRBD1 agrees at 9 bases. This receptor was obtained from a female donor with Graves disease. The CDR3 coding sequence is TGTGCCAGCAGTGAAGACTGGACAGGGGACTATGGCTACACCTTC. Amino acid sequence: CASSEDWTGDYGYTF.